The T cell receptor beta chain under discussion was sequenced for a study of control samples from healthy donors and cancer patients. V shed 4 bases, J shed 4 bases, and the junction held 3 bases outside the gene matches. Germline CDR1 reads SGHTA; CDR2 reads FQGTGA. CDR3 size: 15 residues. Only in-frame clones appear in the TCRdb table, and some are missing; sequencing was by immunoSEQ multiplex PCR. Of fewer than 200,000 clones listed, roughly 90% were seen once; the top ten hold about 1.4%. The sequence derives from a woman aged 45 to 65 in good health. The rearrangement uses TRBV7-3 and TRBJ2-1, with 11 positions matching TRBD2. The sample comprised blood. The CDR3 here is CASSSGTSGYNEQFF. The CDR3 bases are TGTGCCAGCAGCTCCGGGACTAGCGGATACAATGAGCAGTTCTTC.